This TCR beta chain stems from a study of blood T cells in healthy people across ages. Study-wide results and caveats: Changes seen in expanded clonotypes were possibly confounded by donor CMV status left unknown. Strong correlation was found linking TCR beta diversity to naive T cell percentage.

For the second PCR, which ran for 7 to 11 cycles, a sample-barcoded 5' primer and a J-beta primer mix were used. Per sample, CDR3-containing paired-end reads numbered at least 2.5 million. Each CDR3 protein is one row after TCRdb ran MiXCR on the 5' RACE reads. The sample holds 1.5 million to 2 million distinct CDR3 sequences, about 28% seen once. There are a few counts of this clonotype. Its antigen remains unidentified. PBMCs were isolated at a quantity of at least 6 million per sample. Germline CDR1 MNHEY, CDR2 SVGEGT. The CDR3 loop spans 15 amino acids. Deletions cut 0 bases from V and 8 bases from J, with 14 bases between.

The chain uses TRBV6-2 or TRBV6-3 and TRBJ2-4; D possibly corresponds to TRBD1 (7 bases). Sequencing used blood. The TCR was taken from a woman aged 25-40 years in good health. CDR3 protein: CASSYSEGAFDIQYF. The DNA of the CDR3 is TGTGCCAGCAGTTACTCGGAGGGGGCGTTCGACATTCAGTACTTC.